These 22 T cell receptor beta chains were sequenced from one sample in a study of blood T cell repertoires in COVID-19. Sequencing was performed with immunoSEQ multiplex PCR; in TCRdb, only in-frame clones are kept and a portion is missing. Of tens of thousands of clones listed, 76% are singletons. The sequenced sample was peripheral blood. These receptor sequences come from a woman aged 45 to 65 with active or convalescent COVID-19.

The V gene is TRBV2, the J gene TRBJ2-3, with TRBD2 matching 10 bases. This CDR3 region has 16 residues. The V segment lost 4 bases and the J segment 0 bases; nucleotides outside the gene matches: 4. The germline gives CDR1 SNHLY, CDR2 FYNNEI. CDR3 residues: CASSGGLASSTDTQYF. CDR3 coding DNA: TGTGCCAGCAGTGGGGGACTAGCGTCTAGCACAGATACGCAGTATTTT.

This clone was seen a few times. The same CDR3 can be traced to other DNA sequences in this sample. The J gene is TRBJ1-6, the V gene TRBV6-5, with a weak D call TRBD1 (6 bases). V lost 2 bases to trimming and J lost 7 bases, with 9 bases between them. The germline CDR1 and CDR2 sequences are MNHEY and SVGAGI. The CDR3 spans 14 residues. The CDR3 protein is CASSYRQGNSPLHF. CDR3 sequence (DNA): TGTGCCAGCAGTTACAGGCAGGGGAATTCACCCCTCCACTTT.

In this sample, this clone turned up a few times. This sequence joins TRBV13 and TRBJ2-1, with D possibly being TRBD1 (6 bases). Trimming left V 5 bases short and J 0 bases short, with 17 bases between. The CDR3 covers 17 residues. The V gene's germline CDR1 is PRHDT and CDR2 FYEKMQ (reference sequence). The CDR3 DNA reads TGTGCCAGCAGCCCCCAGGGGCGCGGCAGCTCCTACAATGAGCAGTTCTTC. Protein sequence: CASSPQGRGSSYNEQFF.

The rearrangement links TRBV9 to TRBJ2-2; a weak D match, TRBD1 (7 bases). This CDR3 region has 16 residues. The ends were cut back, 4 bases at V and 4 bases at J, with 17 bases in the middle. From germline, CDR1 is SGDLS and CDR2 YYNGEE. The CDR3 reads CASSPPGQEGTGELFF. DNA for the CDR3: TGTGCCAGCAGCCCCCCCGGACAGGAGGGCACCGGGGAGCTGTTTTTT. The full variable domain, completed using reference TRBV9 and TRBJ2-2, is DSGVTQTPKHLITATGQRVTLRCSPRSGDLSVYWYQQSLDQGLQFLIQYYNGEERAKGNILERFSAQQFPDLHSELNLSSLELGDSALYFCASSPPGQEGTGELFFGEGSRLTVL.

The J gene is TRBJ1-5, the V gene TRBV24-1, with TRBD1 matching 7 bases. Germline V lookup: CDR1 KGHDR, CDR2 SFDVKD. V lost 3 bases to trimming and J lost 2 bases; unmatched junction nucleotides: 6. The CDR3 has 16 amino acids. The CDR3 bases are TGTGCCACCAGTGATAACAGGGGCATGGGCAATCAGCCCCAGCATTTT. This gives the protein CATSDNRGMGNQPQHF.

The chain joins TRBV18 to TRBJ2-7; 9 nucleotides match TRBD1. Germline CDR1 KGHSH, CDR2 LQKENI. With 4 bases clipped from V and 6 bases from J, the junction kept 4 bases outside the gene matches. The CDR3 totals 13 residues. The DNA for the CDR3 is TGTGCCAGCTCACGCTCGGACAGGGGCGAGCAGTACTTC. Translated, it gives CASSRSDRGEQYF.

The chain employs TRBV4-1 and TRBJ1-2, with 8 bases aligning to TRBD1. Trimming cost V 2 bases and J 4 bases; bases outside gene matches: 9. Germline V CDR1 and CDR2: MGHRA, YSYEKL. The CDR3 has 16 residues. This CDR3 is CASSQSGQGRIYGYTF. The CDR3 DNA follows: TGCGCCAGCAGCCAAAGCGGACAGGGACGTATCTATGGCTACACCTTC.

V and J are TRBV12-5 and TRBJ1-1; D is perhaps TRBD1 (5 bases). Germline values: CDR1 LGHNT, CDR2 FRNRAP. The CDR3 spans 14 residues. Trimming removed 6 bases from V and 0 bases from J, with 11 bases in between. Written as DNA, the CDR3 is TGTGCTAGTGGCCCCCCGGGGGTGAACACTGAAGCTTTCTTT. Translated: CASGPPGVNTEAFF.

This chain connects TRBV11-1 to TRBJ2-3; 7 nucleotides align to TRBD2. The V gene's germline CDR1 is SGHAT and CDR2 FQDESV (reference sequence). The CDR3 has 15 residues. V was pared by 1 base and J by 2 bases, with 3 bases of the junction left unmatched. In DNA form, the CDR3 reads TGTGCCAGCAGCTTAGGCGGGAGCTCCACAGATACGCAGTATTTT. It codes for CASSLGGSSTDTQYF.

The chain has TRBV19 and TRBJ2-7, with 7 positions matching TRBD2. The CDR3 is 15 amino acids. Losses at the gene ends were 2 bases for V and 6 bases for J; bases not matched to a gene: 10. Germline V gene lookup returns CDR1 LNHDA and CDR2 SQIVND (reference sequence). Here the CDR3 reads CASSISGGRGGEQYF. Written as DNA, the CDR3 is TGTGCCAGTAGTATATCGGGCGGGAGAGGTGGCGAGCAGTACTTC.

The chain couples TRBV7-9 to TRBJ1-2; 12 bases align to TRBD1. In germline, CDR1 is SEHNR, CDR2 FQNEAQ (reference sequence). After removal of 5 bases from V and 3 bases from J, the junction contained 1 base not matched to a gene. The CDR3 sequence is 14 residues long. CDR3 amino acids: CASSGTGGDYGYTF. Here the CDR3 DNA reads TGTGCCAGCAGCGGGACAGGGGGCGACTATGGCTACACCTTC. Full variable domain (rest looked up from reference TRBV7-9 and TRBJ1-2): DTGVSQNPRHKITKRGQNVTFRCDPISEHNRLYWYRQTLGQGPEFLTYFQNEAQLEKSRLLSDRFSAERPKGSFSTLEIQRTEQGDSAMYLCASSGTGGDYGYTFGSGTRLTVV.

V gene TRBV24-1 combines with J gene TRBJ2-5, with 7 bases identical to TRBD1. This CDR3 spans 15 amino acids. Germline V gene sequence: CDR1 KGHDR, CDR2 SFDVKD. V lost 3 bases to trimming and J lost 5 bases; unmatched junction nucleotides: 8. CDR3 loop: CATSDPSTGSETQYF. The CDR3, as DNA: TGTGCCACCAGTGATCCCTCGACAGGGTCGGAGACCCAGTACTTC.

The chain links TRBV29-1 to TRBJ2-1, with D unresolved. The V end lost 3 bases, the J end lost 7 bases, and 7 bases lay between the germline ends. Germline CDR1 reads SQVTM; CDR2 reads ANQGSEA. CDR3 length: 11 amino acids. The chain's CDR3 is CSVDSGNEQFF. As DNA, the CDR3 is TGCAGCGTTGACTCCGGGAATGAGCAGTTCTTC.

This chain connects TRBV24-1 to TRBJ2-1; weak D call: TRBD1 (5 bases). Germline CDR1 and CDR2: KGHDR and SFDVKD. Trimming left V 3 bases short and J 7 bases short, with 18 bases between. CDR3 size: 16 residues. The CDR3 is CATSDRQGRLGNEQFF. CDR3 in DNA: TGTGCCACCAGTGATCGTCAGGGCAGGCTGGGGAATGAGCAGTTCTTC.

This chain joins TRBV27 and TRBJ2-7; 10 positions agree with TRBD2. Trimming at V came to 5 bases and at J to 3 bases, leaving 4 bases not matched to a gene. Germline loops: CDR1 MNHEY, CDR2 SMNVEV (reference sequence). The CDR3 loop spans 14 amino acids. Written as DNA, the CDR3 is TGTGCCAGCAGTCAGAGCGGGAGGGTCTACGAGCAGTACTTC. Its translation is CASSQSGRVYEQYF.

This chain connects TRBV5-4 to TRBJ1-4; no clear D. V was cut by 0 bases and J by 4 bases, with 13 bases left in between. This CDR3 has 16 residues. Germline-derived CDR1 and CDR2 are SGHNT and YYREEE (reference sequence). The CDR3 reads CASSLAGGGLNEKLFF. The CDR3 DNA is TGTGCCAGCAGCTTGGCCGGTGGCGGTCTTAATGAAAAACTGTTTTTT. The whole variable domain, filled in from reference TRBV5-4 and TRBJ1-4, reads ETGVTQSPTHLIKTRGQQVTLRCSSQSGHNTVSWYQQALGQGPQFIFQYYREEENGRGNFPPRFSGLQFPNYSSELNVNALELDDSALYLCASSLAGGGLNEKLFFGSGTQLSVL.

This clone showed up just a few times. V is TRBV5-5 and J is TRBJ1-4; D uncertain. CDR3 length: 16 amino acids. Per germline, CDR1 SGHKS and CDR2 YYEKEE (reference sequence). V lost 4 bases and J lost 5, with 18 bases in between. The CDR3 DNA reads TGTGCCAGCAGCCGCCGGCCTGGCGAGGAAAATGAAAAACTGTTTTTT. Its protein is CASSRRPGEENEKLFF.

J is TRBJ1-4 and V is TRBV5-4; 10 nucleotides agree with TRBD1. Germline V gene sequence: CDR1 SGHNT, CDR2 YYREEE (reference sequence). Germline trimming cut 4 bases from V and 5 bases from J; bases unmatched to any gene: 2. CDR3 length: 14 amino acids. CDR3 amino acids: CASSPDRGNEKLFF. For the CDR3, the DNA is TGTGCCAGCAGCCCGGACAGGGGGAATGAAAAACTGTTTTTT.

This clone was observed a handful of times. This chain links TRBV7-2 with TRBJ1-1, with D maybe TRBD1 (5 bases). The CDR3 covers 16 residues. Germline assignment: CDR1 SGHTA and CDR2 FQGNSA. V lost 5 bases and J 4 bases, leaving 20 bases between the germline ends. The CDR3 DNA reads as TGTGCCAGCAGCCCCGCAGTGATGGGGGGTGGCACTGAAGCTTTCTTT. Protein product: CASSPAVMGGGTEAFF.

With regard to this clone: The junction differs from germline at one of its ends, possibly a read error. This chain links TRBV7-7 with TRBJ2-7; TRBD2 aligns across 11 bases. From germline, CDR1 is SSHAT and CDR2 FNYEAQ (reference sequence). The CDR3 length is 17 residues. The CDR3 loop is CASSPHPPGTSGYEQYF. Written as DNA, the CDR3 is TGTGCTAGCAGCCCCCACCCCCCTGGGACTAGCGGTTACGAGCAGTACTTC.

CDR3 in amino acids: CAWSVPARYYNEQFF. The CDR3 nucleotides read TGTGCCTGGAGTGTACCCGCGCGTTACTACAATGAGCAGTTCTTC. This chain uses TRBV30 with TRBJ2-1, with unresolved D. Germline values: CDR1 GTSNPN, CDR2 SVGIG (reference sequence). V was cut by 0 bases and J by 3 bases, with 12 bases left in between. The CDR3 has 15 residues.

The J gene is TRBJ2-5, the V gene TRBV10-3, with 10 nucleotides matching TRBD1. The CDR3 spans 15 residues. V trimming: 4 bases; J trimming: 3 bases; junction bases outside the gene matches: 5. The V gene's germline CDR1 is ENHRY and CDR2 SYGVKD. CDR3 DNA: TGTGCCATCAGTGGGTCGGACAGGGGGGAAGAGACCCAGTACTTC. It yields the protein CAISGSDRGEETQYF.